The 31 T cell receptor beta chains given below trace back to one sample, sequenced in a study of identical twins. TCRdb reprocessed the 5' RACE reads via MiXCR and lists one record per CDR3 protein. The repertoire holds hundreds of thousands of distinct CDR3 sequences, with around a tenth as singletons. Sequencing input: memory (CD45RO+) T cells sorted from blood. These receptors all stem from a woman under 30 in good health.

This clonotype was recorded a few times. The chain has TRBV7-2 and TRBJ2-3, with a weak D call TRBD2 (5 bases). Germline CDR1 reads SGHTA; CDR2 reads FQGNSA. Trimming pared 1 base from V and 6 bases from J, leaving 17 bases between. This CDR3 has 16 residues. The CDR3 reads CASSLESAGPSDTQYF. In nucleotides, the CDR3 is TGTGCCAGCAGCTTAGAGTCTGCGGGCCCTTCGGATACGCAGTATTTT.

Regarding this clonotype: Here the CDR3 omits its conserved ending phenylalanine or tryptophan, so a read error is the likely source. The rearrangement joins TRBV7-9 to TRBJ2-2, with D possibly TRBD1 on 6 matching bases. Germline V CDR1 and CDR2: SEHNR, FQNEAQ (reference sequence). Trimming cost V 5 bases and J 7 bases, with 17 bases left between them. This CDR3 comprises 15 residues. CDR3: CASSPGRTESGELFL. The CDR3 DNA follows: TGTGCCAGCAGCCCTGGTCGGACAGAAAGCGGGGAGCTGTTTCTT.

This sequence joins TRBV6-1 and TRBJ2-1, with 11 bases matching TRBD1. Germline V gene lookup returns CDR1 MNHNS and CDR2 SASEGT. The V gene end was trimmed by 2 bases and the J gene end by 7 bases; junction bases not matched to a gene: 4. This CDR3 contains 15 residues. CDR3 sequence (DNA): TGTGCCAGCAGTGAACCGGGACAGGGGGTGAATGAGCAGTTCTTC. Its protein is CASSEPGQGVNEQFF.

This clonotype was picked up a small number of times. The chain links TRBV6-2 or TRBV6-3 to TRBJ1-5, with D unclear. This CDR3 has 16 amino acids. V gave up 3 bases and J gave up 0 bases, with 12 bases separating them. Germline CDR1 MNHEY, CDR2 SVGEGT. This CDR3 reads CASSYREFYSNQPQHF. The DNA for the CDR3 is TGTGCCAGCAGTTATCGGGAATTCTATAGCAATCAGCCCCAGCATTTT.

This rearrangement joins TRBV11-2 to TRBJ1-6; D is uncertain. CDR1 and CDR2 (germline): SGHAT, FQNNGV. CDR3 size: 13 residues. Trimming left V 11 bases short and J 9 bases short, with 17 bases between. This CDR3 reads CASARWLGSPLHF. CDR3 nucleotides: TGTGCCTCTGCGAGGTGGCTGGGTTCACCCCTCCACTTT.

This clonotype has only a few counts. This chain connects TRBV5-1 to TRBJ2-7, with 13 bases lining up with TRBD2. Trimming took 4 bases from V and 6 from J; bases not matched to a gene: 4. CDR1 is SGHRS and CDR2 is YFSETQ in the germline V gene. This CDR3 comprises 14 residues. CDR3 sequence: CASSGLAGVPEQYF. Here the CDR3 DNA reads TGCGCCAGCAGCGGACTAGCGGGAGTTCCCGAGCAGTACTTC.

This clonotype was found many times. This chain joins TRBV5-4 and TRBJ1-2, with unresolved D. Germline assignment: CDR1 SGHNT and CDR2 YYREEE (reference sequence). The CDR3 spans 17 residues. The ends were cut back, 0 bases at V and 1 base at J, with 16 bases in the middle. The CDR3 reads CASSLEAVLSYNYGYTF. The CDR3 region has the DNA TGTGCCAGCAGCTTGGAGGCAGTTCTGTCTTATAACTATGGCTACACCTTC.

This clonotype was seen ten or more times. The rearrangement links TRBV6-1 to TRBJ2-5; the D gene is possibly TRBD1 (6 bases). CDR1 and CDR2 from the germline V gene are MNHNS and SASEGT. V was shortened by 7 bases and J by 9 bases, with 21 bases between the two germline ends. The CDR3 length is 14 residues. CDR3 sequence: CASTDRSPARAQYF. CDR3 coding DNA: TGTGCCAGCACTGACAGGAGCCCTGCTCGGGCCCAGTACTTC.

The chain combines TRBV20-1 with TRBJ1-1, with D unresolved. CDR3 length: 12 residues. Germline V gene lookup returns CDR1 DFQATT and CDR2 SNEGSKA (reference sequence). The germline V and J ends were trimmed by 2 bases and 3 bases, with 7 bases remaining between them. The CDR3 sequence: CSARPWDTEAFF. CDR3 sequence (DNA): TGCAGTGCTAGACCCTGGGACACTGAAGCTTTCTTT.

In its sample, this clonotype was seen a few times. CDR3 protein: CASSSGGLGETQYF. Here the CDR3 DNA reads TGTGCCAGCAGTTCGGGGGGGTTGGGAGAGACCCAGTACTTC. The rearrangement links TRBV6-5 to TRBJ2-5; the match to TRBD2 covers 8 bases. This CDR3 has 14 residues. CDR1 is MNHEY and CDR2 is SVGAGI in the germline V gene. The V and J ends lost 4 bases and 4 bases, in that order; junction bases with no gene match: 5.

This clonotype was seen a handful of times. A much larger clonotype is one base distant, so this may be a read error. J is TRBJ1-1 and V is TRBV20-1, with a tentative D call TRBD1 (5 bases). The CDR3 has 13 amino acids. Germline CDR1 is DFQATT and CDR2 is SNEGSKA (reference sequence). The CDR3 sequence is CRGRQIINTEVFF. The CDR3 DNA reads TGCAGGGGACGGCAGATTATTAACACTGAAGTTTTCTTT.

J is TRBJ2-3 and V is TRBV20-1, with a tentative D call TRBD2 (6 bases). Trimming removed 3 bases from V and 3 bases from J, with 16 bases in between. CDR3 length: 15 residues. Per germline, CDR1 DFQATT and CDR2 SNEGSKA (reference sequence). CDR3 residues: CSASKDYTITDTQYF. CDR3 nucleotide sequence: TGCAGTGCTAGTAAGGACTACACGATAACAGATACGCAGTATTTT.

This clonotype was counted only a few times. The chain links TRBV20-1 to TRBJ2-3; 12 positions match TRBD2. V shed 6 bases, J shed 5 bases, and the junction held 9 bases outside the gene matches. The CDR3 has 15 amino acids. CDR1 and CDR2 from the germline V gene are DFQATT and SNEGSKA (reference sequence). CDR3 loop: CSAEPRTSGEDTQYF. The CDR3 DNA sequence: TGCAGTGCGGAACCACGGACTAGCGGGGAAGATACGCAGTATTTT.

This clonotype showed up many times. CDR3 protein: CASSLFAQTNIQYF. The CDR3 DNA sequence: TGTGCCAGCAGTTTATTTGCCCAGACAAACATTCAGTACTTC. This chain uses TRBV12-3 or TRBV12-4 with TRBJ2-4; D is unclear. V was trimmed by 2 bases and J by 6 bases, leaving 11 bases between them. CDR3 size: 14 residues.

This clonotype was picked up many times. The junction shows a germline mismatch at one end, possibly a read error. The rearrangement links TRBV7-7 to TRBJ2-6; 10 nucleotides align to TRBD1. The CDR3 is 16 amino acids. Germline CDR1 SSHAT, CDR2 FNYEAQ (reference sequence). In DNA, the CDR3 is TGTGCTAGCAGCCCGGGACAGGGGTATGGGGCCAACGTCCTGACTTTC. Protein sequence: CASSPGQGYGANVLTF.

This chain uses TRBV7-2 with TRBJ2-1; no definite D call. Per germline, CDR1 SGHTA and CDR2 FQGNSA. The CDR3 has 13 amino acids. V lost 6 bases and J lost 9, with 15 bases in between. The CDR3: CASSLDPSREQFF. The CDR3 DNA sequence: TGTGCCAGCAGTCTAGACCCTAGTCGTGAGCAGTTCTTC.

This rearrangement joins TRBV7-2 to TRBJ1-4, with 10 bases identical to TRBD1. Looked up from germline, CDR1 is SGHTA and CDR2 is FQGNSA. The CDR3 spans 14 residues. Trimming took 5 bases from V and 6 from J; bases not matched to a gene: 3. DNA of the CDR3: TGTGCCAGCAGCACTGGACAGGGGGATGAAAAACTGTTTTTT. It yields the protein CASSTGQGDEKLFF.

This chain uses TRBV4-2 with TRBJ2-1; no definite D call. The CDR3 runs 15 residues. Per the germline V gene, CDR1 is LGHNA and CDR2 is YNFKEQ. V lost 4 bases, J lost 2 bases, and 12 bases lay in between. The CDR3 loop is CASSPRLITYNEQFF. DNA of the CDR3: TGTGCCAGCAGCCCCCGACTGATCACCTACAATGAGCAGTTCTTC.

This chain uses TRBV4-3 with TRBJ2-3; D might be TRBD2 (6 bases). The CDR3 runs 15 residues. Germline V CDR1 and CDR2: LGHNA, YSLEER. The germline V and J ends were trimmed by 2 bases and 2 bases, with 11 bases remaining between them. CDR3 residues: CASSQTSSSTDTQYF. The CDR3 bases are TGCGCCAGCAGCCAAACTAGCAGCTCCACAGATACGCAGTATTTT.

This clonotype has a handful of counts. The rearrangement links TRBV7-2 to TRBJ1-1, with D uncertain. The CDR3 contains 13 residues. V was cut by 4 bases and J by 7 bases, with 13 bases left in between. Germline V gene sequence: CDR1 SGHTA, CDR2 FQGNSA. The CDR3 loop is CASSSAVGSEAFF. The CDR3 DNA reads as TGTGCCAGCAGCTCAGCCGTCGGCAGTGAAGCTTTCTTT. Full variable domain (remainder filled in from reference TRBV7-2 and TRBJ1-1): GAGVSQSPSNKVTEKGKDVELRCDPISGHTALYWYRQSLGQGLEFLIYFQGNSAPDKSGLPSDRFSAERTGGSVSTLTIQRTQQEDSAVYLCASSSAVGSEAFFGQGTRLTVV.

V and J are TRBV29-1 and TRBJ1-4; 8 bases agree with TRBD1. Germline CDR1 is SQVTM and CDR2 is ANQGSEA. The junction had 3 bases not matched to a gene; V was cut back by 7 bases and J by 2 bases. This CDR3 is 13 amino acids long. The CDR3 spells CSARTGTNEKLFF. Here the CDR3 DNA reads TGCAGCGCCCGGACAGGGACTAATGAAAAACTGTTTTTT.

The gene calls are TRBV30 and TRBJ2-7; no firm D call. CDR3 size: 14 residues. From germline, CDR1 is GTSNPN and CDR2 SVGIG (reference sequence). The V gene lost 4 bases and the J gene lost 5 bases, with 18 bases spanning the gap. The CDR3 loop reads CAWTGRVSWDEQYF. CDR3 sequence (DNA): TGTGCCTGGACCGGTCGGGTATCGTGGGACGAGCAGTACTTC.

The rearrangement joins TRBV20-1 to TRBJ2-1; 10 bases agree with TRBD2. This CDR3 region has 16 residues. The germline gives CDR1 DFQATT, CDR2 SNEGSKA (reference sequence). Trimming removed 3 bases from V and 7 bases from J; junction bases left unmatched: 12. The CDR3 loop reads CSARRPSGSLGNEQFF. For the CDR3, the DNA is TGCAGTGCTAGGCGGCCTAGCGGGAGCCTGGGGAATGAGCAGTTCTTC.

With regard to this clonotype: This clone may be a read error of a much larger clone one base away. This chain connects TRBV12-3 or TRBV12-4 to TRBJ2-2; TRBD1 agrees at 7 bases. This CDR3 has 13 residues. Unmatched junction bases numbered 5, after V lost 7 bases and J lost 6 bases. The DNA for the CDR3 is TGTGCCAGCACTTACACAGGGGCCGGGGAGCTGTTTTTT. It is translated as CASTYTGAGELFF.

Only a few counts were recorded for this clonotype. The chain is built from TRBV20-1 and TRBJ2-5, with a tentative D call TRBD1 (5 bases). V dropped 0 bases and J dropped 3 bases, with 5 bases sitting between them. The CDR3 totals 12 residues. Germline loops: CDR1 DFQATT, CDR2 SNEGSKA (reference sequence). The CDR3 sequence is CSARDREETQYF. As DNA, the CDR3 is TGCAGTGCTAGAGACAGGGAAGAGACCCAGTACTTC.

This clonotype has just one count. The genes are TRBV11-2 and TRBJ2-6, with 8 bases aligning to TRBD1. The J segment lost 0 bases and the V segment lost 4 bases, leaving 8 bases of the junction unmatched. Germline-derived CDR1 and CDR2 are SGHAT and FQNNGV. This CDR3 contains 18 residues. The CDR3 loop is CASSSAGQDYSGANVLTF. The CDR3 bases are TGTGCCAGCAGCTCCGCGGGACAGGATTACTCTGGGGCCAACGTCCTGACTTTC.

The CDR3 DNA sequence: TGTGCCAGCATCCCGAAACCGGGACAGGGGGCCTACGAGCAGTACTTC. Amino acids: CASIPKPGQGAYEQYF. The chain is built from TRBV6-1 and TRBJ2-7; 11 nucleotides agree with TRBD1. After removal of 7 bases from V and 2 bases from J, the junction contained 10 bases not matched to a gene. This CDR3 has 16 amino acids. In germline, CDR1 is MNHNS, CDR2 SASEGT.

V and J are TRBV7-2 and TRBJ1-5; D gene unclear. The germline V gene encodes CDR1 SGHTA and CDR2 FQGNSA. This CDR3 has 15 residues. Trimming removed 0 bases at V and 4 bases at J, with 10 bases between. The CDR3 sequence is CASSLAGSLNQPQHF. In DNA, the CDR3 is TGTGCCAGCAGCTTAGCCGGGTCCCTAAATCAGCCCCAGCATTTT.

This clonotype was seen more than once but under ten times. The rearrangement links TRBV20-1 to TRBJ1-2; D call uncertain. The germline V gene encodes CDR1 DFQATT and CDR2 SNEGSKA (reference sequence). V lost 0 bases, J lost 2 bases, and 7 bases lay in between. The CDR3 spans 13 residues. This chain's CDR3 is CSARDNGNYGYTF. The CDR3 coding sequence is TGCAGTGCTAGAGATAACGGGAACTATGGCTACACCTTC.

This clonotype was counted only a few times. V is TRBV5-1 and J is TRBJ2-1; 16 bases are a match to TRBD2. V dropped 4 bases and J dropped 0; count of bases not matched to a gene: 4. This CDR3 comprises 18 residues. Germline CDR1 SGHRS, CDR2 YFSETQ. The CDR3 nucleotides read TGCGCCAGCAGCAAGGGACTAGCGGGGGGGAGCTCCTACAATGAGCAGTTCTTC. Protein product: CASSKGLAGGSSYNEQFF.

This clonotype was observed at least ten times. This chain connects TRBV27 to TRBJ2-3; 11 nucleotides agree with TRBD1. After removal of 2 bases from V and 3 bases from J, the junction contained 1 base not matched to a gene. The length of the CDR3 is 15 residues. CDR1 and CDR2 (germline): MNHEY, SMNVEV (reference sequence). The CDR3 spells CASSLRDRGTDTQYF. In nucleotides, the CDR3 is TGTGCCAGCAGTTTAAGGGACAGGGGGACAGATACGCAGTATTTT.